This entry lists 15 T cell receptor beta chains sequenced from one sample in a study of blood T cell repertoires in COVID-19. The protocol was immunoSEQ multiplex PCR, while the TCRdb copy is restricted to in-frame clones and leaves out a portion. This sample yields some 150,000 clones, of which around 87% are seen a single time; 5.4% belongs to the top ten. The specimen was peripheral blood. The receptors were gathered from a human donor in a cohort sampled during active COVID-19.

The chain carries TRBV18 and TRBJ1-1, with a tentative D call TRBD1 (5 bases). The V end was cut by 2 bases, the J end by 7 bases, with 17 bases between. The CDR3 consists of 15 residues. Looked up from germline, CDR1 is KGHSH and CDR2 is LQKENI. This CDR3 reads CASSPGSAREVEAFF. DNA of the CDR3: TGTGCCAGCTCACCAGGGTCTGCCAGGGAGGTTGAAGCTTTCTTT.

The genes are TRBV6-5 and TRBJ1-6, with D hard to call. The germline V and J ends were trimmed by 6 bases and 9 bases, with 15 bases remaining between them. Germline V gene sequence: CDR1 MNHEY, CDR2 SVGAGI. The CDR3 runs 14 residues. CDR3 residues: CASRPGHRGSPLHF. CDR3 sequence (DNA): TGTGCCAGCAGGCCCGGGCACCGGGGTTCACCCCTCCACTTT.

The chain uses TRBV28 and TRBJ1-4, with D uncertain. Trimming cost V 6 bases and J 2 bases, with 13 bases left between them. CDR1 is MDHEN, CDR2 SYDVKM, per germline. The CDR3 covers 15 residues. This chain's CDR3 is CASSPGSRTNEKLFF. The DNA for the CDR3 is TGTGCCAGCAGCCCCGGGTCCCGGACTAATGAAAAACTGTTTTTT.

The chain has TRBV5-3 and TRBJ2-2; the match to TRBD1 covers 9 bases. TRBV5-3 is sorted into the ORF group, with uncertain function. J was trimmed by 5 bases and V by 2 bases; bases with no gene match: 7. This CDR3 has 16 residues. The CDR3: CARSFRDRVTTGELFF. The CDR3 DNA reads TGTGCCAGAAGCTTCCGGGACAGGGTTACTACCGGGGAGCTGTTTTTT.

This CDR3 reads CASRTPGQETQYF. The CDR3 DNA reads as TGCGCCAGCCGGACCCCGGGACAAGAGACCCAGTACTTC. The chain joins TRBV5-1 to TRBJ2-5; possible D gene TRBD2, 5 bases. CDR1 SGHRS and CDR2 YFSETQ come from the germline V gene. The CDR3 runs 13 residues. V was pared by 7 bases and J by 2 bases, with 12 bases between. The complete variable domain, with remaining parts taken from reference TRBV5-1 and TRBJ2-5, reads KAGVTQTPRYLIKTRGQQVTLSCSPISGHRSVSWYQQTPGQGLQFLFEYFSETQRNKGNFPGRFSGRQFSNSRSEMNVSTLELGDSALYLCASRTPGQETQYFGPGTRLLVL.

The gene calls are TRBV6-5 and TRBJ2-1, with 11 bases lining up with TRBD2. The CDR3 extends over 15 amino acids. Per germline, CDR1 MNHEY and CDR2 SVGAGI. V was clipped by 6 bases and J by 9 bases; unmatched bases: 10. The CDR3 is CASSLLAGAVGEQFF. The CDR3 bases are TGTGCCAGCAGCCTACTAGCGGGAGCCGTGGGTGAGCAGTTCTTC.

CDR3 residues: CASSLTGTSGSYEQYF. The CDR3 DNA follows: TGTGCCAGCAGTTTGACTGGGACTAGCGGGAGTTACGAGCAGTACTTC. The chain is built from TRBV28 and TRBJ2-7; 14 bases are a match to TRBD2. This CDR3 spans 16 amino acids. The J segment lost 4 bases and the V segment lost 3 bases, leaving 5 bases of the junction unmatched. CDR1 and CDR2 from the germline V gene are MDHEN and SYDVKM.

The chain employs TRBV7-9 and TRBJ1-1, with TRBD1 as a possible D gene (6 bases). The germline CDR1 and CDR2 sequences are SEHNR and FQNEAQ (reference sequence). The CDR3 covers 17 residues. The V and J ends lost 0 bases and 0 bases respectively, with 14 bases between them. The CDR3 protein is CASSLAGAAGMNTEAFF. CDR3 nucleotide sequence: TGTGCCAGCAGCTTAGCGGGGGCTGCTGGGATGAACACTGAAGCTTTCTTT. Complete variable domain (other parts from reference TRBV7-9 and TRBJ1-1): DTGVSQNPRHKITKRGQNVTFRCDPISEHNRLYWYRQTLGQGPEFLTYFQNEAQLEKSRLLSDRFSAERPKGSFSTLEIQRTEQGDSAMYLCASSLAGAAGMNTEAFFGQGTRLTVV.

The chain uses TRBV28 and TRBJ2-7, with 10 bases lining up with TRBD1. V lost 3 bases and J lost 5; bases outside the gene matches: 4. This CDR3 has 14 amino acids. Germline lookup yields CDR1 MDHEN and CDR2 SYDVKM. The CDR3 region is CASSFAGTGDEQYF. In DNA form, the CDR3 reads TGTGCCAGCAGTTTCGCCGGGACAGGGGACGAGCAGTACTTC. Full variable domain (outside the CDR3, taken from reference TRBV28 and TRBJ2-7): DVKVTQSSRYLVKRTGEKVFLECVQDMDHENMFWYRQDPGLGLRLIYFSYDVKMKEKGDIPEGYSVSREKKERFSLILESASTNQTSMYLCASSFAGTGDEQYFGPGTRLTVT.

V is TRBV30 and J is TRBJ1-1, with D possibly TRBD1 on 5 matching bases. Trimming shortened V by 2 bases and J by 4 bases, and 8 bases separated the two germline ends. Germline V gene lookup returns CDR1 GTSNPN and CDR2 SVGIG (reference sequence). The CDR3 covers 12 residues. The CDR3 loop is CAWSPGGTEAFF. The CDR3 coding sequence is TGTGCCTGGAGTCCCGGGGGCACTGAAGCTTTCTTT.

The V and J genes are TRBV12-3 or TRBV12-4 and TRBJ2-2; a weak D match, TRBD2 (5 bases). This CDR3 contains 13 residues. V was clipped by 6 bases and J by 6 bases, with 11 bases between them. The CDR3 here is CASREGSPGELFF. CDR3 in DNA: TGTGCCAGCAGAGAGGGAAGTCCCGGGGAGCTGTTTTTT.

The V call is TRBV6-6, the J call TRBJ2-2, with 11 bases that match TRBD1. Germline CDR1 reads MNHNY; CDR2 reads SVGAGI (reference sequence). V lost 4 bases to trimming and J lost 6 bases; unmatched junction nucleotides: 7. The CDR3 has 16 residues. The CDR3 nucleotides read TGTGCCAGCAGTTCCCCGGGACAGGGGGTCCCCGGGGAGCTGTTTTTT. It yields the protein CASSSPGQGVPGELFF.

Only one count was recorded for this clone. This chain connects TRBV28 to TRBJ2-6; possibly TRBD1 for D (5 bases). V lost 10 bases, J lost 0 bases, and 7 bases lay in between. The CDR3 sequence is 13 residues long. CDR1 and CDR2 (germline): MDHEN, SYDVKM. The DNA of the CDR3 is TGTGCCATAGACAGCTCTGGGGCCAACGTCCTGACTTTC. Protein product: CAIDSSGANVLTF.

The chain couples TRBV2 to TRBJ1-1, with 8 positions matching TRBD1. Trimming removed 4 bases from V and 1 base from J; junction bases left unmatched: 5. The CDR3 runs 15 residues. The germline V gene encodes CDR1 SNHLY and CDR2 FYNNEI. The chain's CDR3 is CASSAYRGGNTEAFF. The CDR3 DNA follows: TGTGCCAGCAGTGCGTACAGGGGGGGGAACACTGAAGCTTTCTTT. Complete variable domain (other parts from reference TRBV2 and TRBJ1-1): EPEVTQTPSHQVTQMGQEVILRCVPISNHLYFYWYRQILGQKVEFLVSFYNNEISEKSEIFDDQFSVERPDGSNFTLKIRSTKLEDSAMYFCASSAYRGGNTEAFFGQGTRLTVV.

The chain uses TRBV24-1 and TRBJ2-2; 7 bases are shared with TRBD2. J was trimmed by 6 bases and V by 4 bases; bases with no gene match: 1. There are 13 residues in the CDR3. Germline values: CDR1 KGHDR, CDR2 SFDVKD. The CDR3 coding sequence is TGTGCCACCAGTGAGGGAGGGGCCGGGGAGCTGTTTTTT. This sequence encodes CATSEGGAGELFF.